This entry features one T cell receptor (beta chain) sequence. This sample was included in a study of control samples from healthy donors and cancer patients. Generated by immunoSEQ multiplex PCR, the TCRdb table keeps only in-frame clones and is missing some. The sample lists 70,000 to 95,000 clones; approximately 89% were seen once. V was trimmed by 3 bases and J by 5 bases, leaving 18 bases between them. The CDR3 sequence is 16 residues long. The V gene's germline CDR1 is KGHDR and CDR2 SFDVKD. This TCR was recovered from a woman in her 30s in good health. The sample consisted of blood. This rearrangement joins TRBV24-1 to TRBJ2-5, with TRBD1 as a possible D gene (6 bases). This chain's CDR3 is CATSDEGHSWGETQYF. The CDR3 DNA is TGTGCCACCAGTGATGAGGGACACTCGTGGGGCGAGACCCAGTACTTC.